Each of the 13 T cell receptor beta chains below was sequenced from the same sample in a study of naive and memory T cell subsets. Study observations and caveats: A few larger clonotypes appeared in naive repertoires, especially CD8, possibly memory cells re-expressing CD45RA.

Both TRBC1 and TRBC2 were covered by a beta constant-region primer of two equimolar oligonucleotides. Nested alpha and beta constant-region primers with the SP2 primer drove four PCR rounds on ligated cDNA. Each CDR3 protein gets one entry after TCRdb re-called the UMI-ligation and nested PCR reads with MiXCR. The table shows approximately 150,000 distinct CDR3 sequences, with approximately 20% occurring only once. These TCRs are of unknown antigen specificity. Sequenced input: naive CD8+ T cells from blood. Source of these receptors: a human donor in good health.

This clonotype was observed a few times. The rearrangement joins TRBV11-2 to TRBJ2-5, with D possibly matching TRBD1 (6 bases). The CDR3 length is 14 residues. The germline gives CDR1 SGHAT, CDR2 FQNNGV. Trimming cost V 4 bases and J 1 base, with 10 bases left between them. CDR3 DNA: TGTGCCAGCAGCTCGACAGGTACCCAAGAGACCCAGTACTTC. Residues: CASSSTGTQETQYF.

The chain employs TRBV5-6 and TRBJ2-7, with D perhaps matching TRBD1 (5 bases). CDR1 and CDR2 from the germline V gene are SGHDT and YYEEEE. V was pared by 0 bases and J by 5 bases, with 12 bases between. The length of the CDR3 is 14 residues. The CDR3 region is CASSLEDITHEQYF. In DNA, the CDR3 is TGTGCCAGCAGCTTGGAGGACATAACCCACGAGCAGTACTTC.

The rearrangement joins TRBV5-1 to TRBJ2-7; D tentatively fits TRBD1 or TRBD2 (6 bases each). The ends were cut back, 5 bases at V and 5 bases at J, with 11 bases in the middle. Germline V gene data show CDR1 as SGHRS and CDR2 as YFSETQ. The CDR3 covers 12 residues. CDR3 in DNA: TGCGCCAGCAGTCGAAGGGGGGACGAGCAGTACTTC. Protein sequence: CASSRRGDEQYF.

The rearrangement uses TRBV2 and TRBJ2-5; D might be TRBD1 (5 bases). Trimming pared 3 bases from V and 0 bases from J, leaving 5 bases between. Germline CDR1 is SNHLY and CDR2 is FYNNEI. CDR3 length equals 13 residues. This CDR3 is CASSDRDQETQYF. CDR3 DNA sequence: TGTGCCAGCAGTGACAGGGACCAAGAGACCCAGTACTTC.

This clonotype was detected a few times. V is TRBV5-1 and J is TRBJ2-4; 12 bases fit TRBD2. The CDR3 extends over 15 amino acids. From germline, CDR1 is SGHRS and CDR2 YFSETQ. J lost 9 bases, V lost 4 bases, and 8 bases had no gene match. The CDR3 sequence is CASSPSGRALGIQYF. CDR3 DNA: TGCGCCAGCAGCCCTAGCGGGAGGGCCCTTGGCATTCAGTACTTC.

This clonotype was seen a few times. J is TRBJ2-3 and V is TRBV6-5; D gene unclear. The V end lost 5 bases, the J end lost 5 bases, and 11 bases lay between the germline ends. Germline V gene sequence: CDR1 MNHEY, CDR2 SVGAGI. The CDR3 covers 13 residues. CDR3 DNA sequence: TGTGCCAGCAGTACCCGACACGGAGATACGCAGTATTTT. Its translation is CASSTRHGDTQYF.

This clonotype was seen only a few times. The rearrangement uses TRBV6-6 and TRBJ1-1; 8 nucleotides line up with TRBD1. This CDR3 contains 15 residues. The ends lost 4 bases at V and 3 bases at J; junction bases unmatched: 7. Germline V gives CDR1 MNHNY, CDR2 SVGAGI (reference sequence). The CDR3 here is CASSLGTGWDTEAFF. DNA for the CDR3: TGTGCCAGCAGTTTGGGGACAGGCTGGGACACTGAAGCTTTCTTT.

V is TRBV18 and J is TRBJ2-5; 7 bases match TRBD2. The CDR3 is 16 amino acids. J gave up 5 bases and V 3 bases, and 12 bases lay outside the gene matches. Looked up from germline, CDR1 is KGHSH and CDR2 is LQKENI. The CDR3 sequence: CASSPDWTSLVETQYF. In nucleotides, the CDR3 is TGTGCCAGCTCACCCGATTGGACTAGTTTGGTGGAGACCCAGTACTTC.

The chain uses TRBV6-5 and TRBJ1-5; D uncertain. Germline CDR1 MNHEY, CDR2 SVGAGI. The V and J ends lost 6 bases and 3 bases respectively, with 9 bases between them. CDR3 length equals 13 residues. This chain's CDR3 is CASSLQYNQPQHF. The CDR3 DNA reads TGTGCCAGCAGCTTACAGTACAATCAGCCCCAGCATTTT.

The CDR3 coding sequence is TGTGCCAGCAGCACTCAGGGGGGCACTGAAGCTTTCTTT. Residues: CASSTQGGTEAFF. The gene calls are TRBV6-5 and TRBJ1-1, with TRBD1 matching 7 bases. J lost 4 bases, V lost 6 bases, and 5 bases had no gene match. CDR3 length: 13 residues. Germline V gene lookup returns CDR1 MNHEY and CDR2 SVGAGI.

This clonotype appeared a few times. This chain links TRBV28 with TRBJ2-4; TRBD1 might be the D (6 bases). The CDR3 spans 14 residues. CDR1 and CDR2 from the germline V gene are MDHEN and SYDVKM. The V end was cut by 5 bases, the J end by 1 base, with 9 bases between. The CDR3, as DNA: TGTGCCAGCAGTCCCGACAGGGCCAAAAACATTCAGTACTTC. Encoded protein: CASSPDRAKNIQYF.

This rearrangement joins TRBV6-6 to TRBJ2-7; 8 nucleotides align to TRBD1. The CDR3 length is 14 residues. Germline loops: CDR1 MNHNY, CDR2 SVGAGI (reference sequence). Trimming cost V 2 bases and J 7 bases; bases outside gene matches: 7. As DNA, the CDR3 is TGTGCCAGCAGTTACGAGACAGGGGCGAGGGAGCAGTACTTC. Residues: CASSYETGAREQYF.

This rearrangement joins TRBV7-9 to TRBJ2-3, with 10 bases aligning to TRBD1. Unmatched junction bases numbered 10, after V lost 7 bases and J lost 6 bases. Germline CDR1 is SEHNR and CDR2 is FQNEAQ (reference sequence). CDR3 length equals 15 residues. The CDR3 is CASISTGGFTDTQYF. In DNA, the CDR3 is TGTGCCAGCATCTCGACAGGGGGCTTCACGGATACGCAGTATTTT.